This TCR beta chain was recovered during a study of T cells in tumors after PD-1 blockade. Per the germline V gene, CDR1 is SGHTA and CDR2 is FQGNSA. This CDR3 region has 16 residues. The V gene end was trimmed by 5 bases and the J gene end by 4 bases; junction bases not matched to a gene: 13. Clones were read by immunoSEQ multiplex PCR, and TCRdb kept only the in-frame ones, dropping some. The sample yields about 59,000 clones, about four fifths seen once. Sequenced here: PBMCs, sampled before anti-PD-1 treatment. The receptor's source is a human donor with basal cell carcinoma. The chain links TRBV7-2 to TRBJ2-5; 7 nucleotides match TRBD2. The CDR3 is CASSVLAAQGGETQYF. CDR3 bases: TGTGCCAGCAGCGTCCTAGCGGCTCAGGGAGGAGAGACCCAGTACTTC.